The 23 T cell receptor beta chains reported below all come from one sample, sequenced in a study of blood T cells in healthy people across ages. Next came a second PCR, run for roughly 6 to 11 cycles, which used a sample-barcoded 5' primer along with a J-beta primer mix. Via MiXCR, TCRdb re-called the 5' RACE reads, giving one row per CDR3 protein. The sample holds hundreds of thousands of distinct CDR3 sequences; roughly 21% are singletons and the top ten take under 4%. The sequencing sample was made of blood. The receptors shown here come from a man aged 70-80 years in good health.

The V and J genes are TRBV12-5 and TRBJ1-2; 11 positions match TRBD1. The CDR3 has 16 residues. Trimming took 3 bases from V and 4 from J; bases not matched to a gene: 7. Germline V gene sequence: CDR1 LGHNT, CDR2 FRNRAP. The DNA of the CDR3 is TGTGCTAGTGGTTTCAGGACAGGGGGCGCGGTCTATGGCTACACCTTC. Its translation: CASGFRTGGAVYGYTF. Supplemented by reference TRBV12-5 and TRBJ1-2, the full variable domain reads DARVTQTPRHKVTEMGQEVTMRCQPILGHNTVFWYRQTMMQGLELLAYFRNRAPLDDSGMPKDRFSAEMPDATLATLKIQPSEPRDSAVYFCASGFRTGGAVYGYTFGSGTRLTVV.

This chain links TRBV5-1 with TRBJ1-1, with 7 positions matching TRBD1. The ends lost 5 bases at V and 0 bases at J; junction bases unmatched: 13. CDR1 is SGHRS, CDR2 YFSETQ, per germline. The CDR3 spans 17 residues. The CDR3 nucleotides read TGCGCCAGCAGTTCCCGACAGGGCCAGGGGATGAACACTGAAGCTTTCTTT. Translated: CASSSRQGQGMNTEAFF.

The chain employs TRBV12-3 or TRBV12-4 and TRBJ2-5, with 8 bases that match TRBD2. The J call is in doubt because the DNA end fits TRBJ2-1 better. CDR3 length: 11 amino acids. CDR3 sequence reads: CASSRLAEQFF. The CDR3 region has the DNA TGTGCCAGCAGTCGACTAGCGGAGCAGTTCTTC.

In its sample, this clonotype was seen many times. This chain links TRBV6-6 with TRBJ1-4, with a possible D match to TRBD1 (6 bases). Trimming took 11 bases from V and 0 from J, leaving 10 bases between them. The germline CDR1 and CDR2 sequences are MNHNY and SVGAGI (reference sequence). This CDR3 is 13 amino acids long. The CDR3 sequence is CAAQGPTNEKLFF. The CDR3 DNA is TGTGCCGCACAGGGCCCAACTAATGAAAAACTGTTTTTT.

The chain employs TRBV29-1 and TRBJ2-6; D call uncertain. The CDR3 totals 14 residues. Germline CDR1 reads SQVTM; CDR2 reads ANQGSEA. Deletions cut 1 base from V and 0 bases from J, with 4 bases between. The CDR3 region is CSVEGASGANVLTF. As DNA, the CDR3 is TGCAGCGTTGAAGGGGCCTCTGGGGCCAACGTCCTGACTTTC.

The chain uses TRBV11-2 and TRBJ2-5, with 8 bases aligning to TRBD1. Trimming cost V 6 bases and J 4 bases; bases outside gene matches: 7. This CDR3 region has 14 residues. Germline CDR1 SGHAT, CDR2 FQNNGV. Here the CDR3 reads CASRNQGAGETQYF. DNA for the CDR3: TGTGCCAGCAGAAACCAGGGGGCAGGAGAGACCCAGTACTTC.

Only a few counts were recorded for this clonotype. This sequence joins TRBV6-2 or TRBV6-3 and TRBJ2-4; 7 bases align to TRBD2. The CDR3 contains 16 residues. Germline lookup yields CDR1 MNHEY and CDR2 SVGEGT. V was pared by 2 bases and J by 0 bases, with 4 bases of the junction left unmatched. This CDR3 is CASSYPSGIAKNIQYF. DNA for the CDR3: TGTGCCAGCAGTTACCCAAGCGGGATAGCCAAAAACATTCAGTACTTC.

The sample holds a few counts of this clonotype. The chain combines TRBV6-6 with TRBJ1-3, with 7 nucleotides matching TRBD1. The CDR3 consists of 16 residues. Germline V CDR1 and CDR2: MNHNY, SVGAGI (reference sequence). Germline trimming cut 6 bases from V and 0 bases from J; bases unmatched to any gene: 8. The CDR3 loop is CASSLGTESSGNTIYF. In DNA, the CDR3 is TGTGCCAGCAGCCTCGGGACAGAAAGCTCTGGAAACACCATATATTTT.

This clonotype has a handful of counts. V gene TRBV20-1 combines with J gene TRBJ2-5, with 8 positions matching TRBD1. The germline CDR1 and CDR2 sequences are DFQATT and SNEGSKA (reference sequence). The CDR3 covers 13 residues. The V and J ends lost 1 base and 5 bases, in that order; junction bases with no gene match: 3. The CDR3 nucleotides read TGCAGTGCTAGAGCAGGGGGCACGGAGACCCAGTACTTC. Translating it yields CSARAGGTETQYF.

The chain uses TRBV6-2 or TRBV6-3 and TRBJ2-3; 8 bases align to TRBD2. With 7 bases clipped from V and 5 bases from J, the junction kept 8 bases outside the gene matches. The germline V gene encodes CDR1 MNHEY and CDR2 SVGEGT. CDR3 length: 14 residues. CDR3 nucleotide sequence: TGTGCCAGCAAGGCAGGCGGGAGGAAAGATACGCAGTATTTT. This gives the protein CASKAGGRKDTQYF.

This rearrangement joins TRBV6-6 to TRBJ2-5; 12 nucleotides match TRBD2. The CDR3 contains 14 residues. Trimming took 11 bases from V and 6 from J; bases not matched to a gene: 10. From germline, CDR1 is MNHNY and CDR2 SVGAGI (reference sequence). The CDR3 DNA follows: TGTGCCGCCTCGCTAGCGGGAGGGCCGCAGACCCAGTACTTC. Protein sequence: CAASLAGGPQTQYF.

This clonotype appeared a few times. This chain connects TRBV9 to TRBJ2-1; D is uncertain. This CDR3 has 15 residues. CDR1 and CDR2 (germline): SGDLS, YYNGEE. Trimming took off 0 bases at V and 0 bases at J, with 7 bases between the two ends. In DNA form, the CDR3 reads TGTGCCAGCAGCGTAGCGGCTAGCTCCTACAATGAGCAGTTCTTC. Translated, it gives CASSVAASSYNEQFF.

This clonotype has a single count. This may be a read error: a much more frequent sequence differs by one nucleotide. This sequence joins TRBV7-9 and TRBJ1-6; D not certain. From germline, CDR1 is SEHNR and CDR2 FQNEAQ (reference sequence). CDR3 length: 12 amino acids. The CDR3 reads CVSSADNSPLHF. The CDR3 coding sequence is TGTGTCAGCAGCGCGGATAATTCACCCCTCCACTTT.

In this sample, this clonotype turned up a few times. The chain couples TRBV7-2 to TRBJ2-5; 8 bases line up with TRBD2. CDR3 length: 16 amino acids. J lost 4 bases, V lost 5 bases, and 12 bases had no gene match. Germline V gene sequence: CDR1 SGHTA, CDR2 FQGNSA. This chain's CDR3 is CASSRRAAGEGETQYF. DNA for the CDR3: TGTGCCAGCAGCCGGAGAGCAGCGGGAGAAGGAGAGACCCAGTACTTC.

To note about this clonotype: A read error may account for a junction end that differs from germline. The CDR3 sequence is CASSAQGWRGTDAQYF. As DNA, the CDR3 is TGTGCCAGCAGCGCCCAGGGTTGGCGTGGCACAGATGCGCAGTATTTT. The chain couples TRBV7-3 to TRBJ2-3; D is perhaps TRBD1 (5 bases). The CDR3 is 16 residues long. Germline CDR1 is SGHTA and CDR2 is FQGTGA.

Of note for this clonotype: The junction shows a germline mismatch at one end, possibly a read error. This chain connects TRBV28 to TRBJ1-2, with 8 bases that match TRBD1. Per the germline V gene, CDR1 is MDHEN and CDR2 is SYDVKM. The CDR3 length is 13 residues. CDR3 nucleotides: TGTGCCAGCACGCGACAGGGGTACTATGGCCACACCTTC. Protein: CASTRQGYYGHTF.

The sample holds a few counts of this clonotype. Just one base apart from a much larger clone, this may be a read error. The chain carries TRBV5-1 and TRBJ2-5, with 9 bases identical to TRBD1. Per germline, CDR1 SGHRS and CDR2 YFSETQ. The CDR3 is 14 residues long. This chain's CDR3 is CAGSLYRGRETQYF. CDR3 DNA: TGCGCCGGCAGCTTGTACAGGGGGCGTGAGACCCAGTACTTC.

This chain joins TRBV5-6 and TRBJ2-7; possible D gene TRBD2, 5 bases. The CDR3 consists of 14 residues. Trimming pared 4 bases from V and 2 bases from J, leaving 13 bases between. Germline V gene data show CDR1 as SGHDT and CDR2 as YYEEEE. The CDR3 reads CASSPAGVPYEQYF. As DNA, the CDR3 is TGTGCCAGCAGCCCCGCCGGGGTTCCCTACGAGCAGTACTTC.

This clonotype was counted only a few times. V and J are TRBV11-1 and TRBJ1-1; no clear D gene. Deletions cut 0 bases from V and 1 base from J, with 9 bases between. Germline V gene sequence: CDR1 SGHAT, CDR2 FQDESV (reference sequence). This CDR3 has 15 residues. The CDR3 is CASSLAQYANTEAFF. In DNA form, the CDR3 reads TGTGCCAGCAGCTTAGCGCAGTACGCGAACACTGAAGCTTTCTTT.

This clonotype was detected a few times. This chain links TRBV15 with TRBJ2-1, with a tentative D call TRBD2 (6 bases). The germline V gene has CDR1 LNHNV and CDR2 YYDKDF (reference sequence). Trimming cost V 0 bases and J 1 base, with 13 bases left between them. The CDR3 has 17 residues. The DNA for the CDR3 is TGTGCCACCAGCAGAGATTTCGGGGGTGGTTCCTACAATGAGCAGTTCTTC. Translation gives CATSRDFGGGSYNEQFF.

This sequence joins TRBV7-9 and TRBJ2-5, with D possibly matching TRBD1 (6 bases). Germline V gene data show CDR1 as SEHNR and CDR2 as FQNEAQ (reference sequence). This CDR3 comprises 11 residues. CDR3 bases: TGTGCGGGGGCGAGGCAAGAGACCCAGTACTTC. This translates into CAGARQETQYF. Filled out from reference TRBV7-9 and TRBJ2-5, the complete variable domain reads DTGVSQNPRHKITKRGQNVTFRCDPISEHNRLYWYRQTLGQGPEFLTYFQNEAQLEKSRLLSDRFSAERPKGSFSTLEIQRTEQGDSAMYLCAGARQETQYFGPGTRLLVL.

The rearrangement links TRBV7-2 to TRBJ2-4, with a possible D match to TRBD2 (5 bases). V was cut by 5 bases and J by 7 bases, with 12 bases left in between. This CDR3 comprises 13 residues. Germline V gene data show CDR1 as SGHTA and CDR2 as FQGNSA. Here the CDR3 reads CASSPQRGNIQYF. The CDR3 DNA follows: TGTGCCAGCAGCCCGCAAAGAGGGAACATTCAGTACTTC. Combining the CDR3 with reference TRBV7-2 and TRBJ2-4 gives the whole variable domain GAGVSQSPSNKVTEKGKDVELRCDPISGHTALYWYRQSLGQGLEFLIYFQGNSAPDKSGLPSDRFSAERTGGSVSTLTIQRTQQEDSAVYLCASSPQRGNIQYFGAGTRLSVL.

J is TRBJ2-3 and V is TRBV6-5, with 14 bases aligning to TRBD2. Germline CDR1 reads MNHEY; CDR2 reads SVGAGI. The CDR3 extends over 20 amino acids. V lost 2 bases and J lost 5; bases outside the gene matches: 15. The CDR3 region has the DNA TGTGCCAGCAGTTACGAACCGGGACTAGCGGGAGAGGGTGTTGGAGATACGCAGTATTTT. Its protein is CASSYEPGLAGEGVGDTQYF.